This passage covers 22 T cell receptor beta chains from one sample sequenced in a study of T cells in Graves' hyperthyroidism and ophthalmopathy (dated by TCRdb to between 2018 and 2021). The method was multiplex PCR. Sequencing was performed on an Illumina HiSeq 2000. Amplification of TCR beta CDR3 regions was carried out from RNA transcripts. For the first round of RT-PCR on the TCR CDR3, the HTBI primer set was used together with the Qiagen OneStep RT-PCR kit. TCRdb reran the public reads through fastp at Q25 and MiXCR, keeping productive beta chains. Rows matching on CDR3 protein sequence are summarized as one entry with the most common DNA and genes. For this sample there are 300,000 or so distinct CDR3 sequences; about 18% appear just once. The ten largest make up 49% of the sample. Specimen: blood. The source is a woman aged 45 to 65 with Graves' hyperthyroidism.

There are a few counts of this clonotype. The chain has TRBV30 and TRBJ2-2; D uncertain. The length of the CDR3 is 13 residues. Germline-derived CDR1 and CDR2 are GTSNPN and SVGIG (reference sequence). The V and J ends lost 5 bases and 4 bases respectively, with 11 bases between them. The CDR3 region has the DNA TGTGCCTGGTATGAAGCCTTCACCGGGGAGCTGTTTTTT. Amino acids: CAWYEAFTGELFF.

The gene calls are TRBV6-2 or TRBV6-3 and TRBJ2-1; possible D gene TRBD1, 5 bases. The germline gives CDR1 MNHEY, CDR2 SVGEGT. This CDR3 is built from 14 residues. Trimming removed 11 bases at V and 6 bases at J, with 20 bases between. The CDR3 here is CAAQQVLSSNEQFF. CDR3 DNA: TGTGCCGCCCAACAGGTCCTAAGTTCCAATGAGCAGTTCTTC.

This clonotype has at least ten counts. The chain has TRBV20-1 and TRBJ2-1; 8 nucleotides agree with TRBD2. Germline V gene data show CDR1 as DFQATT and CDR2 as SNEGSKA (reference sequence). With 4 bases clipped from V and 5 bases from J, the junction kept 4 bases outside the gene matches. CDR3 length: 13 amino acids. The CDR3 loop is CSATDSGNNEQFF. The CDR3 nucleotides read TGCAGTGCTACTGATAGCGGGAACAATGAGCAGTTCTTC.

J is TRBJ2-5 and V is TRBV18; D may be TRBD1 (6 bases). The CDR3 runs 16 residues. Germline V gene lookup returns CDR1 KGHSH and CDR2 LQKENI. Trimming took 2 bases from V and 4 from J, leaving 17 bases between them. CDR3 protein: CASSPRSQGIGETQYF. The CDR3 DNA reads TGTGCCAGCTCACCAAGGAGCCAGGGGATTGGAGAGACCCAGTACTTC.

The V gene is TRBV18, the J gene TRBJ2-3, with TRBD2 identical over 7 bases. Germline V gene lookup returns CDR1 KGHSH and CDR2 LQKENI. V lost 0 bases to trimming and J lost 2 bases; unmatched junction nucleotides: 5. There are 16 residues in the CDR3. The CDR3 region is CASSPPGLRFTDTQYF. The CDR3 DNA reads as TGTGCCAGCTCACCACCGGGACTACGATTCACAGATACGCAGTATTTT.

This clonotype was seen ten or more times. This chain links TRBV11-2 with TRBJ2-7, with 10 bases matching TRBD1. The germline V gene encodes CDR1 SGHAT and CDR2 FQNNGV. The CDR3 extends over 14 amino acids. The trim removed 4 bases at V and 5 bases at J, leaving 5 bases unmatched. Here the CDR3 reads CASSWDRGSDEQYF. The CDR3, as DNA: TGTGCCAGCAGCTGGGACAGGGGTTCGGACGAGCAGTACTTC.

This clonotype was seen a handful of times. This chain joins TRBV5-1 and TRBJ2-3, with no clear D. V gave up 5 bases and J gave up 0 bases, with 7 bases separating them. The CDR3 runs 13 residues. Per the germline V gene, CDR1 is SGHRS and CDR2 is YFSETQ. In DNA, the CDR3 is TGCGCCAGCAGAGCTTCTAGCACAGATACGCAGTATTTT. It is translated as CASRASSTDTQYF.

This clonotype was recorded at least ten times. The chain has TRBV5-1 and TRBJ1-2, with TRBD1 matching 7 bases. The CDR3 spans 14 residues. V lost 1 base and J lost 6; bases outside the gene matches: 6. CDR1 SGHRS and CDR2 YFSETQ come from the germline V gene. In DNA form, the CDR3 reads TGCGCCAGCAGCTTGACACAGGGGAGTAATGGCTACACCTTC. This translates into CASSLTQGSNGYTF.

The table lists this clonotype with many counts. The CDR3 DNA follows: TGTGCCAGCAGTTTGGTCGGCGGGGGTGCCTACCAAGAGACCCAGTACTTC. Translated: CASSLVGGGAYQETQYF. The chain joins TRBV12-3 or TRBV12-4 to TRBJ2-5; 7 bases align to TRBD2. J gave up 0 bases and V 3 bases, and 10 bases lay outside the gene matches. The CDR3 is 17 residues long.

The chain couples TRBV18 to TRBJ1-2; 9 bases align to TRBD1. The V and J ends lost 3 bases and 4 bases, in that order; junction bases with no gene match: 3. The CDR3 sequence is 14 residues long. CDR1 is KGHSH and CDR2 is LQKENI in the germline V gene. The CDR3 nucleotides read TGTGCCAGCTCACCCCAGGACAGGGGCTATGGCTACACCTTC. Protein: CASSPQDRGYGYTF.

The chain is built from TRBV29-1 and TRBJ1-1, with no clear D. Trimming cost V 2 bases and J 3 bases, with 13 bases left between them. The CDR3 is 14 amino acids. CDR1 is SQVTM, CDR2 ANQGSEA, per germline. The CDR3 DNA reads TGCAGCGTTGAATCTCTGGGTCTAGACACTGAAGCTTTCTTT. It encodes CSVESLGLDTEAFF. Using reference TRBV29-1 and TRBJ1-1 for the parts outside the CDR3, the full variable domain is SAVISQKPSRDICQRGTSLTIQCQVDSQVTMMFWYRQQPGQSLTLIATANQGSEATYESGFVIDKFPISRPNLTFSTLTVSNMSPEDSSIYLCSVESLGLDTEAFFGQGTRLTVV.

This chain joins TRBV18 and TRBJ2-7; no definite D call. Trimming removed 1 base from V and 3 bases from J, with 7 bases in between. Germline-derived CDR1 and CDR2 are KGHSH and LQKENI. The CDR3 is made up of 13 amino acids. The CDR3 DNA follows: TGTGCCAGCTCACCACGGGATTTCTACGAGCAGTACTTC. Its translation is CASSPRDFYEQYF.

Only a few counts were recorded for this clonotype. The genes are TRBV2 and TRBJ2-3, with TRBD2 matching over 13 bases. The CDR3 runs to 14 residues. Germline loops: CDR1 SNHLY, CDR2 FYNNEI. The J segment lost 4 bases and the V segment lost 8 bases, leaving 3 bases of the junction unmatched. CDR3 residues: CASGLAGAADTQYF. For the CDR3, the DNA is TGTGCCAGCGGACTAGCGGGAGCTGCAGATACGCAGTATTTT.

CDR3 protein: CAIGGDRGQPQHF. CDR3 in DNA: TGTGCCATCGGAGGGGACAGGGGTCAGCCCCAGCATTTT. The chain combines TRBV10-3 with TRBJ1-5, with 10 bases identical to TRBD1. The CDR3 loop spans 13 amino acids. CDR1 and CDR2 from the germline V gene are ENHRY and SYGVKD. Unmatched junction bases numbered 4, after V lost 8 bases and J lost 6 bases.

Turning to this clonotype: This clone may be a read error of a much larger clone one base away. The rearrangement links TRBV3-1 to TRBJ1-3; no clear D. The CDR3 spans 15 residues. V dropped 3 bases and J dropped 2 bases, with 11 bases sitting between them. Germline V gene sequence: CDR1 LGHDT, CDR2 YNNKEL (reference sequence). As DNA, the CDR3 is TGTGCCAGCAGCCATCTCGGCCTGACTGGAAACACCATATATTTT. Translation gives CASSHLGLTGNTIYF.

In DNA, the CDR3 is TGCGCCAGCAGCCAAGTGGACAGGGGGGACACTGAAGCTTTCTTT. Translating gives CASSQVDRGDTEAFF. The V call is TRBV4-1, the J call TRBJ1-1; 10 positions match TRBD1. V was clipped by 1 base and J by 3 bases; unmatched bases: 2. CDR1 MGHRA and CDR2 YSYEKL come from the germline V gene. The CDR3 loop spans 15 amino acids.

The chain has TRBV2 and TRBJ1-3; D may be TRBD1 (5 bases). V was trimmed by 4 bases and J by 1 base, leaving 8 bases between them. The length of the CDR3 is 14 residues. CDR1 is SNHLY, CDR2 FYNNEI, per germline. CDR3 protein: CASSVAGSGNTIYF. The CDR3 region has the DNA TGTGCCAGCAGTGTAGCAGGGTCTGGAAACACCATATATTTT. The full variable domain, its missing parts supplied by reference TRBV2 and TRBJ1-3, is EPEVTQTPSHQVTQMGQEVILRCVPISNHLYFYWYRQILGQKVEFLVSFYNNEISEKSEIFDDQFSVERPDGSNFTLKIRSTKLEDSAMYFCASSVAGSGNTIYFGEGSWLTVV.

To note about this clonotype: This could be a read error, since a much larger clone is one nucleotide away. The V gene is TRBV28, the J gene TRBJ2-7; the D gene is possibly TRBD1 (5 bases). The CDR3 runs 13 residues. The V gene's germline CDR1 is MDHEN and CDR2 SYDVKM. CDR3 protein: CASRQGQSYERYF. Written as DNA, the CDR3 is TGTGCCAGCAGGCAGGGTCAATCCTACGAGCGGTACTTC.

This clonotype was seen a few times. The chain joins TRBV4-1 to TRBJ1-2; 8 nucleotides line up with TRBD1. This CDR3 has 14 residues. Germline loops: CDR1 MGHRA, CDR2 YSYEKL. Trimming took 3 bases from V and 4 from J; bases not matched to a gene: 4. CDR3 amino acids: CASSQDRVGYGYTF. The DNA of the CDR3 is TGCGCCAGCAGCCAGGACAGGGTCGGCTATGGCTACACCTTC.

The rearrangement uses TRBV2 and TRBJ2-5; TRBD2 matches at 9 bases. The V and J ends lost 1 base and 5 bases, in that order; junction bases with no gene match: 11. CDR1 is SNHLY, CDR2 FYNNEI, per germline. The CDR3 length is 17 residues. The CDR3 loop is CASSEGSGGGAWETQYF. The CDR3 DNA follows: TGTGCCAGCAGTGAAGGGTCTGGCGGGGGGGCTTGGGAGACCCAGTACTTC.

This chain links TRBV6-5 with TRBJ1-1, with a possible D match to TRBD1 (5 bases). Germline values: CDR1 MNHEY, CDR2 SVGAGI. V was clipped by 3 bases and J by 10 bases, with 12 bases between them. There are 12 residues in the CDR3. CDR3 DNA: TGTGCCAGCAGTTATGGGACCGATGGAGCTTTCTTT. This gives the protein CASSYGTDGAFF.

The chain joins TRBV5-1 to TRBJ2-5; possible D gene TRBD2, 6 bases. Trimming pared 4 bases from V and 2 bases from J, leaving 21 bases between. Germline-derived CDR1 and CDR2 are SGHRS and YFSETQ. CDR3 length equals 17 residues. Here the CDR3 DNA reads TGCGCCAGCAGCGGCGGGGCTCCCATCCGATCGCAAGAGACCCAGTACTTC. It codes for CASSGGAPIRSQETQYF.